This TCR beta chain was identified in a study of beta chain features in type 1 diabetes. Study results and caveats: TCRB CDR3s from Type 1 diabetes patients were moderately but significantly shorter in all four CD4+ subsets.

The CDR3 has 14 residues. The ends were cut back, 5 bases at V and 5 bases at J, with 15 bases in the middle. Germline CDR1 is SGHAT and CDR2 is FQNNGV. Of the isolated RNA, all was reverse transcribed, and so the sequenced material was expressed TCRB transcripts. Clones were sequenced by immunoSEQ multiplex PCR, and TCRdb holds only the in-frame ones, with some missing. The data contain almost 350,000 clones, around 9.3% of them seen just once; the ten biggest clones take up around 1%. This clone was counted only a few times. Its target is not known. The sample taken for sequencing was central memory CD4+ T cells from blood. The clonotype comes from a young man with type 1 diabetes. This chain links TRBV11-2 with TRBJ1-1; maybe TRBD1 (5 bases). Here the CDR3 reads CASSPQQGRTEAFF. The CDR3, as DNA: TGTGCCAGCAGCCCCCAGCAGGGTAGGACTGAAGCTTTCTTT.